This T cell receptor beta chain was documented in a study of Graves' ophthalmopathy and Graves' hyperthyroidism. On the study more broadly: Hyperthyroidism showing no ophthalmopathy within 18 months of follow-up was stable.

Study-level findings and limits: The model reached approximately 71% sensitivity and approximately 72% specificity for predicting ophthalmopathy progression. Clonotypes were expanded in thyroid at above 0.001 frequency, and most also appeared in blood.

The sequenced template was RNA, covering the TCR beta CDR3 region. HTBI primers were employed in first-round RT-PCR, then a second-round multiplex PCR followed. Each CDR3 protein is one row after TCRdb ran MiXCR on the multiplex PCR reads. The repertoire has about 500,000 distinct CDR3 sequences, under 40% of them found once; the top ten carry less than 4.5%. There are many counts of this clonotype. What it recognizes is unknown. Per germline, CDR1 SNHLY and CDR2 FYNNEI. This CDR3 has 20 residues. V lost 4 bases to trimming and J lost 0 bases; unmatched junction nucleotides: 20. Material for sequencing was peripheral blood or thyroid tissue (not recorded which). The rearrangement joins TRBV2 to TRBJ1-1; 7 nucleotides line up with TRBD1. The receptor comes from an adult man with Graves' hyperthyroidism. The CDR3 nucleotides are TGTGCCAGCAGTGTTTCGGTAGGGGGCTTAGCGTCCCGCATGAACACTGAAGCTTTCTTT. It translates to CASSVSVGGLASRMNTEAFF.